Listed below are T cell receptor beta chains from one sample, sequenced in a study of blood T cell repertoires in COVID-19. Profiled with immunoSEQ multiplex PCR; TCRdb holds only in-frame clones, not every one. There are fewer than 85,000 clones in the sample; 80% to 90% occur only once, and under 6% lies in the top ten. The sequenced sample was peripheral blood. The source is a human donor in a cohort sampled during active COVID-19. The CDR3 runs from the conserved cysteine through the conserved F or W. Fields, in order: J gene, V gene, CDR3 protein.

TRBJ2-1,TRBV7-2,CASRPRTGGYEQFF
TRBJ1-1,TRBV11-3,CASSLGQGETEAFF
TRBJ2-2,TRBV6-5,CASSYSGATGELFF
TRBJ2-7,TRBV5-1,CASSLVPGNYEQYF
TRBJ1-2,TRBV24-1,CATSDPPRDYGYTF
TRBJ2-3,TRBV4-1,CASSQEQAGGPHLTDTQYF
TRBJ2-1,TRBV11-2,CASRRAGDPYNEQFF
TRBJ2-7,TRBV5-1,CASSLLGTGNYEQYF
TRBJ1-2,TRBV15,CATSRDRGDYGYTF
TRBJ1-2,TRBV28,CASSLSREFYTF
TRBJ2-5,TRBV2,CASSPTGGVETQYF
TRBJ1-2,TRBV19,CASSQGLQANYGYTF
TRBJ1-5,TRBV6-6,CASSYDREDQPQHF
TRBJ2-1,TRBV27,CASRPAAASGPRDEQFF
TRBJ2-3,TRBV7-2,CASSSSTGYGADTQYF
TRBJ1-1,TRBV3-1/TRBV3-2,CASSQDRDTEAFF
TRBJ1-2,TRBV6-5,CASSYSGRGPRNGYTF
TRBJ2-5,TRBV11-2,CASEGGGKETQYF
TRBJ1-5,TRBV6-5,CASSSGGNQPQHF
TRBJ2-2,TRBV24-1,CATRGQGPSNTGELFF
TRBJ2-7,TRBV18,CASSPPAEAGEQYF
TRBJ2-1,TRBV7-2,CASSLDSGSSYNEQFF
TRBJ1-2,TRBV7-2,CASSLASGYGYTF
TRBJ1-1,TRBV2,CASKGPGLEVNTEAFF
TRBJ1-4,TRBV5-6,CASSFEGVPEKLFF
TRBJ1-4,TRBV7-9,CASSWDTEREKLFF
TRBJ1-1,TRBV20-1,CSAPDYTEAFF
TRBJ1-6,TRBV3-1/TRBV3-2,CASSQDTGSSYNSPLHF
TRBJ1-1,TRBV6-5,CASTPLERGGTEAFF
TRBJ2-2,TRBV5-6,CASSEDSGKVTGELFF
TRBJ2-2,TRBV5-1,CASSLDRADTGELFF
TRBJ2-5,TRBV5-1,CASSLSPWQQETQYF
TRBJ2-7,TRBV7-2,CASSFAGSSYEQYF
TRBJ1-1,TRBV5-1,CASSLEGTENTEAFF
TRBJ2-5,TRBV5-4,CASSGGGLQETQYF
TRBJ2-3,TRBV5-1,CASSLSSSSTDTQYF
TRBJ2-7,TRBV5-1,CASSLSGILSSYEQYF
TRBJ2-7,TRBV7-2,CASSLSGGGSYEQYF
TRBJ2-7,TRBV21-1,CASSGGGEGFEQYF
TRBJ1-1,TRBV5-1,CASSSDTGTEAFF
TRBJ2-6,TRBV7-2,CASSLARSGNLGAGANVLTF
TRBJ2-7,TRBV25-1,CASSEYGVVEQYF
TRBJ2-7,TRBV18,CASSTGTGEVEQYF
TRBJ2-7,TRBV7-9,CASSFSEAGDEQYF
TRBJ2-2,TRBV10-3,CAISRGGNTGELFF
TRBJ1-5,TRBV19,CASSIDGGGDGNQPQHF
TRBJ1-1,TRBV29-1,CSVAPITEAFF
TRBJ2-3,TRBV28,CASSAGGSTDTQYF
TRBJ2-1,TRBV19,CASSNTGSSYNEQFF
TRBJ2-3,TRBV11-3,CASSPLADQGATQYF